The source of this T cell receptor (beta chain) is a study of PD-1 blockade in classical Hodgkin lymphoma. For this clone: What it binds is unknown.

Study-wide points: CD4+ TCR diversity rose significantly by C4D1, and CD8+ TCR diversity did not.

The repertoire was sequenced with immunoSEQ multiplex PCR; TCRdb's copy has only in-frame clones and lacks some. Of about 66,000 clones in the sample, about two thirds were seen once. Each patient's relapse followed autologous stem cell transplantation, and brentuximab vedotin exposure varied. CDR1 is LNHDA and CDR2 is SQIVND in the germline V gene (reference sequence). The CDR3 covers 15 residues. The ends lost 4 bases at V and 7 bases at J; junction bases unmatched: 7. The receptor's source is a human donor with classical Hodgkin lymphoma. This sequence joins TRBV19 and TRBJ2-1, with TRBD2 matching 10 bases. The sequences come from peripheral blood mononuclear cells (PBMCs), collected before the second cycle of nivolumab. CDR3 coding DNA: TGTGCCAGTAGTAGCCCTAGCGGGAGAGTTAATGAGCAGTTCTTC. It is translated as CASSSPSGRVNEQFF.